These 23 T cell receptor beta chains came from one sample sequenced in a study of OX40 agonist ivuxolimab in advanced cancers. Assay: immunoSEQ multiplex PCR; the TCRdb copy retains only in-frame clones and omits some. The table lists tens of thousands of clones, about 90% of them singletons, with about 1.8% in the top ten. Here the sequenced sample was CD4+ or CD8+ T cells sorted from blood, taken in a trial of the OX40 agonist ivuxolimab. These receptors all stem from an adult with an advanced solid tumor such as melanoma, head and neck, liver or kidney cancer.

Only one count was recorded for this clone. The chain joins TRBV18 to TRBJ2-5; the D is unclear. Gene TRBJ2-7 matches the end of the DNA better, so the J call may be wrong. This CDR3 region has 13 residues. Germline values: CDR1 KGHSH, CDR2 LQKENI. The CDR3 DNA is TGTGCCAGCTCACCACAAACAGCCTACGAGCAGTACTTC. Its translation is CASSPQTAYEQYF.

In its sample, this clone was seen once. The chain carries TRBV6-6 and TRBJ1-1, with a weak D call TRBD1 (5 bases). V dropped 3 bases and J dropped 5 bases, with 10 bases sitting between them. The CDR3 runs 13 residues. Germline lookup yields CDR1 MNHNY and CDR2 SVGAGI (reference sequence). The CDR3 protein is CASSYVGGTEAFF. CDR3 DNA: TGTGCCAGCAGTTATGTCGGGGGAACTGAAGCTTTCTTT.

The chain recombines TRBV28 with TRBJ2-7; 8 bases map to TRBD1. The CDR3 is made up of 13 amino acids. Per germline, CDR1 MDHEN and CDR2 SYDVKM. The ends lost 7 bases at V and 4 bases at J; junction bases unmatched: 6. For the CDR3, the DNA is TGTGCCAGCATCGCGCAGGGGGCGTACGAGCAGTACTTC. The encoded protein is CASIAQGAYEQYF.

This clone was observed once. The chain employs TRBV7-9 and TRBJ2-7, with D tentatively TRBD1 or TRBD2 (5 bases each). V dropped 1 base and J dropped 0 bases, with 7 bases sitting between them. Germline V gene sequence: CDR1 SEHNR, CDR2 FQNEAQ (reference sequence). There are 14 residues in the CDR3. CDR3 amino acids: CASSLVGGSYEQYF. DNA for the CDR3: TGTGCCAGCAGCTTAGTTGGGGGCTCCTACGAGCAGTACTTC.

CDR3 sequence (DNA): TGTGCCAGTAGTATACTCGGGGCGGCTGGAAACACCATATATTTT. It codes for CASSILGAAGNTIYF. The chain has TRBV19 and TRBJ1-3; weak D call: TRBD1 (5 bases). V was cut by 2 bases and J by 2 bases, with 10 bases left in between. Germline V lookup: CDR1 LNHDA, CDR2 SQIVND (reference sequence). This CDR3 contains 15 residues. The whole variable domain, remainder taken from reference TRBV19 and TRBJ1-3, is DGGITQSPKYLFRKEGQNVTLSCEQNLNHDAMYWYRQDPGQGLRLIYYSQIVNDFQKGDIAEGYSVSREKKESFPLTVTSAQKNPTAFYLCASSILGAAGNTIYFGEGSWLTVV.

This clone has only a few counts. J is TRBJ2-2 and V is TRBV9, with no clear D. Germline CDR1 and CDR2: SGDLS and YYNGEE. With 3 bases removed from V and 0 bases from J, the gap between germline ends came to 6 bases. CDR3 length: 14 residues. The CDR3 bases are TGTGCCAGCAGCGCCGGCCCGAACACCGGGGAGCTGTTTTTT. This encodes CASSAGPNTGELFF.

CDR3 residues: CASSYRETGEQFF. The CDR3 nucleotides are TGTGCCAGCAGTTACCGGGAGACAGGGGAGCAGTTCTTC. V usage is TRBV6-5 and J usage is TRBJ2-1, with a possible D match to TRBD1 (7 bases). The germline CDR1 and CDR2 sequences are MNHEY and SVGAGI. V dropped 2 bases and J dropped 10 bases, with 12 bases sitting between them. The length of the CDR3 is 13 residues.

The chain couples TRBV28 to TRBJ2-6; 13 bases match TRBD2. CDR3 length: 19 residues. CDR1 and CDR2 (germline): MDHEN, SYDVKM. Trimming cost V 6 bases and J 3 bases; bases outside gene matches: 11. The CDR3 spells CASSKGLAGAGSGANVLTF. In DNA form, the CDR3 reads TGTGCCAGCAGCAAAGGACTAGCGGGAGCTGGGAGTGGGGCCAACGTCCTGACTTTC.

The genes are TRBV2 and TRBJ2-1, with 12 bases fitting TRBD2. The CDR3 is made up of 15 amino acids. J gave up 16 bases and V 7 bases, and 17 bases lay outside the gene matches. The germline V gene encodes CDR1 SNHLY and CDR2 FYNNEI. The CDR3 loop is CASTRSGTSGLGQFF. The CDR3 coding sequence is TGTGCCAGCACCCGAAGTGGGACTAGCGGGCTGGGCCAATTCTTC.

About this clone itself: The junction differs from germline at one of its ends, possibly a read error. This rearrangement joins TRBV5-4 to TRBJ2-3; D uncertain. The CDR3 length is 15 residues. CDR1 is SGHNT and CDR2 is YYREEE in the germline V gene (reference sequence). In DNA, the CDR3 is TGTGTCAGCAGCCTCGACGCCGTAACCACAGATACGCAGTATTTT. Protein: CVSSLDAVTTDTQYF.

This clone was seen only a few times. The chain joins TRBV11-3 to TRBJ2-1; 9 nucleotides align to TRBD2. This CDR3 contains 16 residues. The V segment lost 8 bases and the J segment 5 bases; nucleotides outside the gene matches: 13. From germline, CDR1 is SGHNT and CDR2 YENEEA. The CDR3 sequence is CASVPPLAGANNEQFF. CDR3 bases: TGTGCCAGCGTACCCCCCTTAGCGGGGGCGAACAATGAGCAGTTCTTC.

This chain uses TRBV19 with TRBJ1-2; TRBD1 is a possible D gene (5 bases). The germline CDR1 and CDR2 sequences are LNHDA and SQIVND (reference sequence). Trimming stripped 9 bases from V and 4 bases from J, with 12 bases between. The CDR3 is made up of 12 amino acids. The CDR3 DNA reads as TGTGCCAGAGGCCAGGGCTTCTATGGCTACACCTTC. Its translation is CARGQGFYGYTF.

This clone occurred a few times. The chain employs TRBV18 and TRBJ2-1; D remains unclear. Trimming removed 3 bases at V and 0 bases at J, with 3 bases between. This CDR3 contains 13 residues. Germline-derived CDR1 and CDR2 are KGHSH and LQKENI. The CDR3: CASSPPSYNEQFF. CDR3 nucleotides: TGTGCCAGCTCACCCCCCTCCTACAATGAGCAGTTCTTC.

CDR3 amino acids: CASSIEGGRTDEQYF. As DNA, the CDR3 is TGTGCCAGTAGTATAGAAGGGGGGCGGACGGACGAGCAGTACTTC. The chain joins TRBV19 to TRBJ2-7; either TRBD1 or TRBD2 may supply D (6 bases each). The CDR3 is 15 amino acids. Germline V gene sequence: CDR1 LNHDA, CDR2 SQIVND (reference sequence). V was clipped by 0 bases and J by 5 bases, with 14 bases between them.

The rearrangement links TRBV6-5 to TRBJ1-3; tentatively, D is TRBD1 (6 bases). V lost 0 bases to trimming and J lost 4 bases, with 13 bases between them. The CDR3 totals 16 residues. Germline assignment: CDR1 MNHEY and CDR2 SVGAGI. DNA for the CDR3: TGTGCCAGCAGTTACTCGCTAACAGGGCAGGGAAACACCATATATTTT. Translated, it gives CASSYSLTGQGNTIYF.

V usage is TRBV6-5 and J usage is TRBJ2-7, with a weak D call TRBD1 (6 bases). This CDR3 has 15 residues. Germline V gene lookup returns CDR1 MNHEY and CDR2 SVGAGI. Trimming pared 5 bases from V and 6 bases from J, leaving 20 bases between. The CDR3 DNA sequence: TGTGCCAGCAGTACCCCAGGCAGGGGACCTATCGAGCAGTACTTC. Amino acids: CASSTPGRGPIEQYF.

The V call is TRBV5-4, the J call TRBJ2-5, with D tentatively TRBD1 (6 bases). Per germline, CDR1 SGHNT and CDR2 YYREEE (reference sequence). The CDR3 runs to 14 residues. V lost 6 bases and J 2 bases, leaving 14 bases between the germline ends. The CDR3: CASTPGQNQETQYF. The CDR3 coding sequence is TGTGCCAGCACCCCCGGACAGAATCAAGAGACCCAGTACTTC.

The rearrangement uses TRBV4-1 and TRBJ2-3; 7 nucleotides line up with TRBD2. Germline assignment: CDR1 MGHRA and CDR2 YSYEKL. The CDR3 extends over 17 amino acids. V trimming: 4 bases; J trimming: 3 bases; junction bases outside the gene matches: 13. CDR3: CASSRTSSGPLTDTQYF. The CDR3 nucleotides are TGCGCCAGCAGCCGGACTAGTTCTGGGCCACTAACAGATACGCAGTATTTT.

Here the CDR3 DNA reads TGTGCCTGGAGCCGGTTCGGTGGCACTGAAGCTTTCTTT. Its protein product is CAWSRFGGTEAFF. The chain employs TRBV30 and TRBJ1-1; D remains unclear. V gave up 3 bases and J gave up 4 bases, with 12 bases separating them. CDR3 length: 13 amino acids. Germline V gene data show CDR1 as GTSNPN and CDR2 as SVGIG (reference sequence).

V is TRBV6-1 and J is TRBJ2-7; D perhaps matches TRBD2 (6 bases). This CDR3 comprises 15 residues. Trimming removed 1 base at V and 3 bases at J, with 13 bases between. Germline CDR1 reads MNHNS; CDR2 reads SASEGT. CDR3 coding DNA: TGTGCCAGCAGTGAAGGGATTAGCGGCCACTACGAGCAGTACTTC. Its protein is CASSEGISGHYEQYF.

The chain is built from TRBV15 and TRBJ2-2; D is possibly TRBD1 or TRBD2 (5 bases each). With 1 base removed from V and 7 bases from J, the gap between germline ends came to 19 bases. The germline CDR1 and CDR2 sequences are LNHNV and YYDKDF (reference sequence). The CDR3 runs 17 residues. The CDR3 sequence: CATSRGTGTPGVGELFF. In nucleotides, the CDR3 is TGTGCCACCAGCAGAGGGACCGGGACCCCCGGTGTCGGGGAGCTGTTTTTT.

The chain recombines TRBV5-4 with TRBJ2-5; TRBD2 is a possible D gene (6 bases). V lost 0 bases and J 1 base, leaving 16 bases between the germline ends. Germline CDR1 reads SGHNT; CDR2 reads YYREEE (reference sequence). The CDR3 consists of 17 residues. CDR3 amino acids: CASSLGLGRDVQETQYF. CDR3 DNA: TGTGCCAGCAGCTTGGGTTTAGGGCGGGACGTCCAAGAGACCCAGTACTTC. Supplemented by reference TRBV5-4 and TRBJ2-5, the full variable domain reads ETGVTQSPTHLIKTRGQQVTLRCSSQSGHNTVSWYQQALGQGPQFIFQYYREEENGRGNFPPRFSGLQFPNYSSELNVNALELDDSALYLCASSLGLGRDVQETQYFGPGTRLLVL.

For the CDR3, the DNA is TGCGCCAGCAGCCAAGAGGGCTGGACAACAGGAGTCTACGAGCAGTACTTC. Translation gives CASSQEGWTTGVYEQYF. This chain joins TRBV4-3 and TRBJ2-7; tentatively, D is TRBD1 (5 bases). The CDR3 covers 17 residues. Germline V CDR1 and CDR2: LGHNA, YSLEER. The ends were cut back, 0 bases at V and 3 bases at J, with 18 bases in the middle.